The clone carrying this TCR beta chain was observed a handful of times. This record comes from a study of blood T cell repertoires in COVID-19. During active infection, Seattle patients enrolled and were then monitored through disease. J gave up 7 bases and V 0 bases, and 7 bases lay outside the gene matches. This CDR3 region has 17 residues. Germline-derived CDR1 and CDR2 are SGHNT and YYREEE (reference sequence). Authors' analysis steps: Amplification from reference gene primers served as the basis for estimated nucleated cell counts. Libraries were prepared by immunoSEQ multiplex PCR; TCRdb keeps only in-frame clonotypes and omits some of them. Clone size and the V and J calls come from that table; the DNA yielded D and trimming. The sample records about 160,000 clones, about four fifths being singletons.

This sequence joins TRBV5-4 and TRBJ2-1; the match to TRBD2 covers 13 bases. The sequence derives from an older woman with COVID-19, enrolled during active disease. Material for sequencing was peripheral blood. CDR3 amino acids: CASSLGTSGGIPNEQFF. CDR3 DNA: TGTGCCAGCAGCTTGGGGACTAGCGGGGGCATCCCTAATGAGCAGTTCTTC. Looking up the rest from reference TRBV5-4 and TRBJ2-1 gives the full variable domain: ETGVTQSPTHLIKTRGQQVTLRCSSQSGHNTVSWYQQALGQGPQFIFQYYREEENGRGNFPPRFSGLQFPNYSSELNVNALELDDSALYLCASSLGTSGGIPNEQFFGPGTRLTVL.